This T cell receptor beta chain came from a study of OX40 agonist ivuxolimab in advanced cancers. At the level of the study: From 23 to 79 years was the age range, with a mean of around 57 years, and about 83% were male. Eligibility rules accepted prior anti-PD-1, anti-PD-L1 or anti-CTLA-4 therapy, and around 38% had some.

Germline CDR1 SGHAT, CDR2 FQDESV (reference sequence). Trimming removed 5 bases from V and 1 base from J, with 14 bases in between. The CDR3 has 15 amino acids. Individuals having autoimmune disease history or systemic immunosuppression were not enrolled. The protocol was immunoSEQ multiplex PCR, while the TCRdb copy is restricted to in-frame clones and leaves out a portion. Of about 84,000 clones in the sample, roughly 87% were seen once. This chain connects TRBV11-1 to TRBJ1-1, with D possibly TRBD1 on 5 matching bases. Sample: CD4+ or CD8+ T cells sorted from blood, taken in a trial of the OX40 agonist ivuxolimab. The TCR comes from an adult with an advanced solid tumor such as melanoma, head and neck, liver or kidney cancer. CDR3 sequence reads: CASSHDGAQNTEAFF. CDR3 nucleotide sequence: TGTGCCAGCAGCCACGATGGGGCCCAGAACACTGAAGCTTTCTTT.